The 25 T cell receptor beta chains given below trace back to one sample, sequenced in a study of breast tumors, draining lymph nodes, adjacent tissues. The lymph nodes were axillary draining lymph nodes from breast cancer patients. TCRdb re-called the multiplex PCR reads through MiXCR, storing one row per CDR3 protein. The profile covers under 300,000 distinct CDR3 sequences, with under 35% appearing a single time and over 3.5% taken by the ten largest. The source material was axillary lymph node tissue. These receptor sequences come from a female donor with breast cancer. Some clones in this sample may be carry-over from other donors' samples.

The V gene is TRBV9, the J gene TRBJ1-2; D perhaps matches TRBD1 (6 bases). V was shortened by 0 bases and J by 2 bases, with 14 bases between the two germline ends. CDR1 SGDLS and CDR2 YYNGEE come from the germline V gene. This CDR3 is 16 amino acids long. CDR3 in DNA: TGTGCCAGCAGCGTAGACACGGAGGGGGGGAACTATGGCTACACCTTC. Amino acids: CASSVDTEGGNYGYTF.

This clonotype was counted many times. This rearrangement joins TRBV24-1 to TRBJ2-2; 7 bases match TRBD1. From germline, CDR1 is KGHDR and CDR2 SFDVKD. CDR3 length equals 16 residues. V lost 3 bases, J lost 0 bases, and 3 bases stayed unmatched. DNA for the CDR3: TGTGCCACCAGTGATCCCGGGACAGCGAACACCGGGGAGCTGTTTTTT. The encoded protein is CATSDPGTANTGELFF.

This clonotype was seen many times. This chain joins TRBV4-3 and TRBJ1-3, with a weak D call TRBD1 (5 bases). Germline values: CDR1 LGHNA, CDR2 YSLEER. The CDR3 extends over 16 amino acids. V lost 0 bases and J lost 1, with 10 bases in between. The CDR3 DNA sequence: TGCGCCAGCAGCCAAGATAGGGGTGGGTCTGGAAACACCATATATTTT. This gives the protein CASSQDRGGSGNTIYF.

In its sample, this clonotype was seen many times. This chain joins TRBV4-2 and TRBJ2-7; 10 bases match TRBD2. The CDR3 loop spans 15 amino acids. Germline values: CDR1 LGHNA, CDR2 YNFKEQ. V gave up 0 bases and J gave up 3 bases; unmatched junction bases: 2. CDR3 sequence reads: CASSQDLAGVYEQYF. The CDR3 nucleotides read TGTGCCAGCAGCCAAGATCTAGCGGGAGTCTACGAGCAGTACTTC.

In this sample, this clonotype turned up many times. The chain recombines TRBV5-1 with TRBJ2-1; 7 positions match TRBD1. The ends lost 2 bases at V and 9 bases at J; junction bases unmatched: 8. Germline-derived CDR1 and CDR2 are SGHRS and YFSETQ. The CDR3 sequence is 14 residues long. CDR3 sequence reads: CASSFGRGSGEQFF. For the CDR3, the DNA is TGCGCCAGCAGCTTTGGCAGGGGGAGTGGTGAGCAGTTCTTC.

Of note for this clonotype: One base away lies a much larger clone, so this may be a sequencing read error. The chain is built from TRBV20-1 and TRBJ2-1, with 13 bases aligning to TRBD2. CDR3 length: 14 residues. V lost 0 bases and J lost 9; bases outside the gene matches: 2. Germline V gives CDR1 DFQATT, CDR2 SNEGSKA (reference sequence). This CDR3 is CSAREGLAGTEQFF. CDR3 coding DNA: TGCAGTGCTAGAGAGGGACTAGCGGGGACTGAGCAGTTCTTC.

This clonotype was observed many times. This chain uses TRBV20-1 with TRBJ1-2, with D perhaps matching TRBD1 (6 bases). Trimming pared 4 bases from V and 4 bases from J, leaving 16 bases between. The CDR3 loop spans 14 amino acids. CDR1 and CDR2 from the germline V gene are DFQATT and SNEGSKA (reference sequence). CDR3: CSATTQGEGYGYTF. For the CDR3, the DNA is TGCAGTGCTACAACACAGGGTGAGGGCTATGGCTACACCTTC.

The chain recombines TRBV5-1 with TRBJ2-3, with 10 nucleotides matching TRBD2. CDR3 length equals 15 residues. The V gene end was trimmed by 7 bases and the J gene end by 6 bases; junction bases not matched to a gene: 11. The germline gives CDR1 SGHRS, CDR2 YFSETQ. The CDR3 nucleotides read TGCGCCAGCGGATCTCGACTAGCGGGCCACGATACGCAGTATTTT. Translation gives CASGSRLAGHDTQYF.

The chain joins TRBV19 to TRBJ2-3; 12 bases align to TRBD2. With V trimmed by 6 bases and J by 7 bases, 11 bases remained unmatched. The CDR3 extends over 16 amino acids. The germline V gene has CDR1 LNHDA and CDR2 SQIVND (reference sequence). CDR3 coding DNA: TGTGCCAGTAGCCTAGGGACTAGCGGGTTATTTAATACGCAGTATTTT. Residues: CASSLGTSGLFNTQYF.

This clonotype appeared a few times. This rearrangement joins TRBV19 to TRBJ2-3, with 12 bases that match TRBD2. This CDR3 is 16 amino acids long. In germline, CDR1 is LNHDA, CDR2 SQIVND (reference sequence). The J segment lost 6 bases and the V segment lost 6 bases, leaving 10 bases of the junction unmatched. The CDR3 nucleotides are TGTGCCAGTAGCAATACCCGACTAGCGGGGGTGGATACGCAGTATTTT. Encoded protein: CASSNTRLAGVDTQYF.

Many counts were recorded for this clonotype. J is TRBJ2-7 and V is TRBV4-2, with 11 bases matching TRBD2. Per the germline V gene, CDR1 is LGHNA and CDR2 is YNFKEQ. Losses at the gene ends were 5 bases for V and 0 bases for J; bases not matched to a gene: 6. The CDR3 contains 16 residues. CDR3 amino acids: CASSIRTSGYSYEQYF. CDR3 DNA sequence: TGTGCCAGCAGCATACGGACTAGCGGGTACTCCTACGAGCAGTACTTC.

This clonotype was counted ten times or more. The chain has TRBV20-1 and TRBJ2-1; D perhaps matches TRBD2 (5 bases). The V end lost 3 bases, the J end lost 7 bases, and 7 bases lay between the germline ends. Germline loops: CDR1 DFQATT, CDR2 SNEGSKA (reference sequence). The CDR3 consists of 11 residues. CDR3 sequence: CSASRGNEQFF. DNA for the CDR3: TGCAGTGCTAGCCGGGGAAATGAGCAGTTCTTC.

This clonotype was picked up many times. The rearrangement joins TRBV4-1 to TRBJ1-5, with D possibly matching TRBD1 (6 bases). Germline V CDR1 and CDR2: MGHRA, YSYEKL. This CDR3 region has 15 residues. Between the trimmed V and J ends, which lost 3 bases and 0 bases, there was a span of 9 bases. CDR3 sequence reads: CASSHLQGSNQPQHF. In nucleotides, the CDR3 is TGCGCCAGCAGCCACCTACAGGGTAGCAATCAGCCCCAGCATTTT.

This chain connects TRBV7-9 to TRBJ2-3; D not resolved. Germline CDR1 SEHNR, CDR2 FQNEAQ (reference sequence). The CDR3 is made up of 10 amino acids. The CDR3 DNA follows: TGTGCTAGAGCTACAGATACGCAGTATTTT. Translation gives CARATDTQYF.

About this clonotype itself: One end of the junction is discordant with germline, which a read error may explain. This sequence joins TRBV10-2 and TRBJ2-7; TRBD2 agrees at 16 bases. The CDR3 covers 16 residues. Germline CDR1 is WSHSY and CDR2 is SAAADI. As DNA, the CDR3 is TGCGCTAGCAGTGTGGGGACTAGCGGGAGGGCCTACGAGCAGTACTTC. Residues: CASSVGTSGRAYEQYF.

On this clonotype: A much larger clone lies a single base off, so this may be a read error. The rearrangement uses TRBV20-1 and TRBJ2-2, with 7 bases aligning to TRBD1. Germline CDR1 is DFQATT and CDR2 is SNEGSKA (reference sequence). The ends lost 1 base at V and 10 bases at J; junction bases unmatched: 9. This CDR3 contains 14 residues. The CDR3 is CSARGPTGAEELFF. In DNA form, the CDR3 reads TGCAGTGCTAGAGGCCCCACAGGGGCCGAGGAGCTGTTTTTT.

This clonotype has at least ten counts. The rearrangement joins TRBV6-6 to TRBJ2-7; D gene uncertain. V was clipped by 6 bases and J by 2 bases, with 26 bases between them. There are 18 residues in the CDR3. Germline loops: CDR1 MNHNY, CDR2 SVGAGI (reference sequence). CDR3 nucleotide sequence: TGTGCCAGCAGAATGTCCCCTTTTCCCCGCCCGAGGCCCTACGAGCAGTACTTC. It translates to CASRMSPFPRPRPYEQYF.

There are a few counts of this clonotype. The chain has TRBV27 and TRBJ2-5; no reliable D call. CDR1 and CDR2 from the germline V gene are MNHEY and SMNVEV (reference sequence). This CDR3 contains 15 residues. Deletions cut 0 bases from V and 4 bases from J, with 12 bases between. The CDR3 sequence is CASSLSGRGGETQYF. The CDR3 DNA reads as TGTGCCAGCAGTTTATCCGGGCGCGGTGGAGAGACCCAGTACTTC.

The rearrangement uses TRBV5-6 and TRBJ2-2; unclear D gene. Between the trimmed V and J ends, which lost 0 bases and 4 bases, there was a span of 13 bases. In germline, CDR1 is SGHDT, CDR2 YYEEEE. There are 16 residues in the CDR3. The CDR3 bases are TGTGCCAGCAGCTTGGCCTTCGGCAGACGCACCGGGGAGCTGTTTTTT. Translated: CASSLAFGRRTGELFF.

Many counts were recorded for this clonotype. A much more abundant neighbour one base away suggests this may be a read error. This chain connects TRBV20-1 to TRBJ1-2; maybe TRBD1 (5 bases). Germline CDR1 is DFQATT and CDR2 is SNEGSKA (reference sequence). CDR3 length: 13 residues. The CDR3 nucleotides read TGCAGTGCTACCTCAGACAGAGACTATGCCTACACCTTC. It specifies CSATSDRDYAYTF.

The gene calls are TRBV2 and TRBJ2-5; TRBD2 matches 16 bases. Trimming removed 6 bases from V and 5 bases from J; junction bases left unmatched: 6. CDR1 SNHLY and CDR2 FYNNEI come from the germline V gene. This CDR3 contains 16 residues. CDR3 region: CASRGTSGGAMETQYF. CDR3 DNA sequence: TGTGCCAGCAGGGGGACTAGCGGGGGGGCTATGGAGACCCAGTACTTC.

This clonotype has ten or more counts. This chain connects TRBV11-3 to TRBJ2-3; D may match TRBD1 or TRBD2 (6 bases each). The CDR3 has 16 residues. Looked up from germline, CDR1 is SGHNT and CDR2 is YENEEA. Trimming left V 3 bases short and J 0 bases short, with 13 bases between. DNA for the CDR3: TGTGCCAGCAGCTTTCGAACAGGGACTAGCACAGATACGCAGTATTTT. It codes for CASSFRTGTSTDTQYF.

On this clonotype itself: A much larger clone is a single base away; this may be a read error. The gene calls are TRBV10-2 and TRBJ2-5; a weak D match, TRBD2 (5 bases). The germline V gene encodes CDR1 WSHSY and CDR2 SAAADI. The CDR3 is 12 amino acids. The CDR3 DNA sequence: TGCGCCAGCATTGACAATGGGGAGACCCGGTACTTC. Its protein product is CASIDNGETRYF.

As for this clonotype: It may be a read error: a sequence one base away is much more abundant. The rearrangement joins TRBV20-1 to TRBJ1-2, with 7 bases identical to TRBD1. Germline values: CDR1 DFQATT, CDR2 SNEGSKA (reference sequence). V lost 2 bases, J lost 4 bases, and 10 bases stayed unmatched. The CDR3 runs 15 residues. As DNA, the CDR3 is TGCAGTGCTAGACCAAACAGGGGTGACGCCTATGGCTACACCTTC. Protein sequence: CSARPNRGDAYGYTF.

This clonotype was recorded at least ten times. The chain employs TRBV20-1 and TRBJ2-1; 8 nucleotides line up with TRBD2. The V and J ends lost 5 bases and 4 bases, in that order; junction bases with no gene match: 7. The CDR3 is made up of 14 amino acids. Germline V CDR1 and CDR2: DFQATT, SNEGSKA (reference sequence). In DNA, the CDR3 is TGCAGTGCTGGGCGGGAGGCCTTTTACAATGAGCAGTTCTTC. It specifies CSAGREAFYNEQFF.